This T cell receptor (beta chain) was captured in a study of neurological immune-mediated disorders. Study outcomes and limitations: HTLV-1-associated myelopathy had the most TCR clonal expansion, whereas multiple sclerosis had the least (lower than in healthy controls).

Time point noted: longitudinal time-point 2. Unsorted libraries were generated from 2 million PBMCs held at -80 degrees C. This clonotype has at least ten counts. The antigen is unknown. Trimming cost V 3 bases and J 3 bases; bases outside gene matches: 1. CDR1 and CDR2 (germline): MNHEY, SMNVEV (reference sequence). This CDR3 is built from 13 residues. Synthesis of cDNA was performed by 5'RACE using 10-nucleotide random UMIs. From 15-18 subjects, every sequencing run obtained over 190 million TCR-beta sequences. TCRdb independently ran MiXCR on the 5' RACE reads; one entry per CDR3 protein. The repertoire consists of approximately 89,000 distinct CDR3 sequences, with 13% occurring once and the leading ten covering around 4.5%.

This clonotype was obtained from a female donor with HTLV-1-associated myelopathy (HAM/TSP). The gene calls are TRBV27 and TRBJ1-2, with 7 positions matching TRBD1. The material sequenced was PBMCs. The CDR3 DNA follows: TGTGCCAGCAGTTTCACAGGGGACTATGGCTACACCTTC. Encoded protein: CASSFTGDYGYTF.